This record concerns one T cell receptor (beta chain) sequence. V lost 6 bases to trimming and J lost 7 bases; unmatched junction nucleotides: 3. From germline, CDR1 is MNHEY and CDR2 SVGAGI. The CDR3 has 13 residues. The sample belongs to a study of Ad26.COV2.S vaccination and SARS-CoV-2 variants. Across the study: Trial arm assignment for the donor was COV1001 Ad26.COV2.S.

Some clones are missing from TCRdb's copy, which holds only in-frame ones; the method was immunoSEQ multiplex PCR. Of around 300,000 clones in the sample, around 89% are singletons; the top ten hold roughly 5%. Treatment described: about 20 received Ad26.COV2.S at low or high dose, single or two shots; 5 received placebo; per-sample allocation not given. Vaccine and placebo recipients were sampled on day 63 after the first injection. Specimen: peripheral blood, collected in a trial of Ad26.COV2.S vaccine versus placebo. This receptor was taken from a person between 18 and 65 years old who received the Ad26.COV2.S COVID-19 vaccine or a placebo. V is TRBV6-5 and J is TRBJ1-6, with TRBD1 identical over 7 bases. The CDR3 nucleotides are TGTGCCAGCAGGACAGGGTACAATTCACCCCTCCACTTT. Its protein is CASRTGYNSPLHF.